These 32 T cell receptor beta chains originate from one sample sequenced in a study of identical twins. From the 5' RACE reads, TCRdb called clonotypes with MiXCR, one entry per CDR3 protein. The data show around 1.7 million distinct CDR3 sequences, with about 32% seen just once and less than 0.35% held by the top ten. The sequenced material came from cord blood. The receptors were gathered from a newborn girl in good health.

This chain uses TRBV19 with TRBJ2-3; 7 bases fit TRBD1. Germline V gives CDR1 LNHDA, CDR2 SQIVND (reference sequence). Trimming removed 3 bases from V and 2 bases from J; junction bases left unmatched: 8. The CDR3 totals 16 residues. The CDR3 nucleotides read TGTGCCAGTAGTATCGGGACAGCGATTTTCACAGATACGCAGTATTTT. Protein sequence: CASSIGTAIFTDTQYF.

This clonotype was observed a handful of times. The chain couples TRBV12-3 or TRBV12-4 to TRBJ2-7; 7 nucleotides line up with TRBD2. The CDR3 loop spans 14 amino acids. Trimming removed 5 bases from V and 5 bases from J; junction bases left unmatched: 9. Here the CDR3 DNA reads TGTGCCAGCAGTCCCGAGACTAGCTTGGACGAGCAGTACTTC. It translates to CASSPETSLDEQYF.

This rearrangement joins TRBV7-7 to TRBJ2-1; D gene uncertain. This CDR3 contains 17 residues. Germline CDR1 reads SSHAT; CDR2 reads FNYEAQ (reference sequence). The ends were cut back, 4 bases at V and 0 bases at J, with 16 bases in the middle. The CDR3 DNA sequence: TGTGCCAGCAGCTCGGTGGACGGAATCTCCTCCTACAATGAGCAGTTCTTC. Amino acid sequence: CASSSVDGISSYNEQFF.

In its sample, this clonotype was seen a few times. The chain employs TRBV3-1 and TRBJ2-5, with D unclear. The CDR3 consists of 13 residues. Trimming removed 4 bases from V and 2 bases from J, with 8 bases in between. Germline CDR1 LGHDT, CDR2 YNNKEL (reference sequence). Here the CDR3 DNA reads TGTGCCAGCAGCCCTTGGCAACAAGAGACCCAGTACTTC. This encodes CASSPWQQETQYF.

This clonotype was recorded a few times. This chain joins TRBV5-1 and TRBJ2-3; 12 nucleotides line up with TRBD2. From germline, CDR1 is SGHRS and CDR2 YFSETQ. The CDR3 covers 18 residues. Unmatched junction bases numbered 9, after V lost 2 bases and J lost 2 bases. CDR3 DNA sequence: TGCGCCAGCAGCTTTGGCACTCTAGCGGGGGGGTTCACAGATACGCAGTATTTT. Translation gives CASSFGTLAGGFTDTQYF.

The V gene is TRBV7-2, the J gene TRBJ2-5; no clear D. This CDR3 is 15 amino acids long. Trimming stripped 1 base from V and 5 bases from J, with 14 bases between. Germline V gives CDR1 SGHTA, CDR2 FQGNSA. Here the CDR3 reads CASSLVPLVSETQYF. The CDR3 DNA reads TGTGCCAGCAGCTTAGTCCCTCTAGTTTCCGAGACCCAGTACTTC.

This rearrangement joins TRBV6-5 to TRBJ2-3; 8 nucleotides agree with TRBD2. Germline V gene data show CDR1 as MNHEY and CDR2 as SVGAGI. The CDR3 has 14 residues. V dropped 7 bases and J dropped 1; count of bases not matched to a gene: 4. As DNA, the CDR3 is TGTGCCAGCACCAAACTAGCGGGCACAGATACGCAGTATTTT. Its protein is CASTKLAGTDTQYF.

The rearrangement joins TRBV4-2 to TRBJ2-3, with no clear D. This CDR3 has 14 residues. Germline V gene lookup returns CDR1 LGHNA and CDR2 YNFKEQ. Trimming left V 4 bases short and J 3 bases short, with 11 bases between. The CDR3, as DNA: TGTGCCAGCAGCCGAGGCGCCGGAACAGATACGCAGTATTTT. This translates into CASSRGAGTDTQYF.

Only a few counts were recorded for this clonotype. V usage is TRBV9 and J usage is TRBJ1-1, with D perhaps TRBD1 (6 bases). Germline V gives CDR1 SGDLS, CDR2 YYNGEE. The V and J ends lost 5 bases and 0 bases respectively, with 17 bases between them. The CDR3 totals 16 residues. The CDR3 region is CASRPTPQGMNTEAFF. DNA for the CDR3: TGTGCCAGCAGGCCCACCCCACAGGGAATGAACACTGAAGCTTTCTTT.

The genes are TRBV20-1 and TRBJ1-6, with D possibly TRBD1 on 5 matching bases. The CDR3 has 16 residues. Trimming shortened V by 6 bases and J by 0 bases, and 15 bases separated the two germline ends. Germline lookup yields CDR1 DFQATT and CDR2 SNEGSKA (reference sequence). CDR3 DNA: TGCAGTGCCCAACATGGGGGAAGCTCCTATAATTCACCCCTCCACTTT. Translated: CSAQHGGSSYNSPLHF.

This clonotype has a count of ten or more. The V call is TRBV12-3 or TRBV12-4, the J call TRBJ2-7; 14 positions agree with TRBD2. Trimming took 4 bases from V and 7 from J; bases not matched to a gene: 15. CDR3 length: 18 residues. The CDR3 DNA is TGTGCCAGCAGTTCTCGCCCAAGACTAGCGGGAGGGCTTGGAGAGCAGTACTTC. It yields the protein CASSSRPRLAGGLGEQYF.

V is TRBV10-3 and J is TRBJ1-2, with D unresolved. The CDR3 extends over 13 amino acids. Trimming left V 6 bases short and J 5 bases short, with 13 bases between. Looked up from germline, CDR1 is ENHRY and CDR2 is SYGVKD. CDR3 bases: TGTGCCATCAGGCCCCGGGAGGCTTATGGCTACACCTTC. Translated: CAIRPREAYGYTF.

The CDR3 coding sequence is TGTGCCAGCTCCCCCACCCACGACGGTTTTGAAGCTTTCTTT. As protein: CASSPTHDGFEAFF. The V call is TRBV2, the J call TRBJ1-1, with D unclear. The germline V and J ends were trimmed by 8 bases and 7 bases, with 20 bases remaining between them. CDR3 length: 14 residues. Germline values: CDR1 SNHLY, CDR2 FYNNEI.

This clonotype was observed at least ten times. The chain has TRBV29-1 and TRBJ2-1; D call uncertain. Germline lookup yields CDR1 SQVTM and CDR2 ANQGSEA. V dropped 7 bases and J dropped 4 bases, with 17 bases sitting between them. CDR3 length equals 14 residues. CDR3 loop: CSAEVGATYNEQFF. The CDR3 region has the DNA TGCAGCGCTGAGGTAGGCGCGACATACAATGAGCAGTTCTTC.

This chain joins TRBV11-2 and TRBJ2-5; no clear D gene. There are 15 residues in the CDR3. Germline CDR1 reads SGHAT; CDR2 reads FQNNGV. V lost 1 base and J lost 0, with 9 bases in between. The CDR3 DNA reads TGTGCCAGCAGCTTAGCGGCCCGGTACCAAGAGACCCAGTACTTC. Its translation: CASSLAARYQETQYF.

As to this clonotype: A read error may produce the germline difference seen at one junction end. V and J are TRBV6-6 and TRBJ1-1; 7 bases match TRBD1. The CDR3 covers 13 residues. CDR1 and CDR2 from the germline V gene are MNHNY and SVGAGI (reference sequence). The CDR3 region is CAGSPGTASRAFF. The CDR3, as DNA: TGTGCCGGCAGTCCCGGGACAGCCTCTCGAGCTTTCTTT.

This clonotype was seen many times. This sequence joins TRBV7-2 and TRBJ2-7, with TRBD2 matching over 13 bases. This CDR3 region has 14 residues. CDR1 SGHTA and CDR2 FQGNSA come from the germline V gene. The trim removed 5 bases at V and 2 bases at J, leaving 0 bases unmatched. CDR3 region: CASSGTSGAYEQYF. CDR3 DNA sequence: TGTGCCAGCAGCGGGACTAGCGGGGCCTACGAGCAGTACTTC.

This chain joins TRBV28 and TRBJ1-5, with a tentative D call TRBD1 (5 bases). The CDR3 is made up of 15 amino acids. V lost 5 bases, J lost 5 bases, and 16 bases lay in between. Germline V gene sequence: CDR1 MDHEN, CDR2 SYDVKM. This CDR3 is CASSPARAVDQPQHF. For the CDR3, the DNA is TGTGCCAGCAGTCCAGCCAGGGCGGTGGATCAGCCCCAGCATTTT.

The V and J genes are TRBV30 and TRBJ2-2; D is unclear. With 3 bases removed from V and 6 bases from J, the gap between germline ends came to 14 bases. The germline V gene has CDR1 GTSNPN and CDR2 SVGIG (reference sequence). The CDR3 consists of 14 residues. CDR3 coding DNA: TGTGCCTGGAGCGACTTCGCACTTTCCGGGGAGCTGTTTTTT. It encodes CAWSDFALSGELFF. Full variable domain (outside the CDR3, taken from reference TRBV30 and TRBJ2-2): SQTIHQWPATLVQPVGSPLSLECTVEGTSNPNLYWYRQAAGRGLQLLFYSVGIGQISSEVPQNLSASRPQDRQFILSSKKLLLSDSGFYLCAWSDFALSGELFFGEGSRLTVL.

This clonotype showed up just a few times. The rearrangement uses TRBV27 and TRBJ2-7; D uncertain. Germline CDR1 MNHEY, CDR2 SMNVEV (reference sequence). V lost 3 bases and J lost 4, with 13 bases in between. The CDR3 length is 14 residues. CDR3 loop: CASSFASSQYEQYF. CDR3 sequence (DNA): TGTGCCAGCAGTTTCGCTAGTTCGCAATACGAGCAGTACTTC.

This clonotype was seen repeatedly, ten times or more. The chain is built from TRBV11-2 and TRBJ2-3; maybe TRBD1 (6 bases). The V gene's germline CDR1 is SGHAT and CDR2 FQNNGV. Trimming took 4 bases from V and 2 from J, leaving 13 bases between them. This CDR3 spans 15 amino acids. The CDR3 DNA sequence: TGTGCCAGCAGCTCTACTCAGGGGCTCACAGATACGCAGTATTTT. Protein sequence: CASSSTQGLTDTQYF.

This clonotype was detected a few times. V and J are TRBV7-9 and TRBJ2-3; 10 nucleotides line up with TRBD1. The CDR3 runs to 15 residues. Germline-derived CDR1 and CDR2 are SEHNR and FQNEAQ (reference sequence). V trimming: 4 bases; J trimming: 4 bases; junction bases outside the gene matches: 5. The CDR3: CASSSSGTGADTQYF. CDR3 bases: TGTGCCAGCAGCTCATCCGGGACAGGGGCAGATACGCAGTATTTT.

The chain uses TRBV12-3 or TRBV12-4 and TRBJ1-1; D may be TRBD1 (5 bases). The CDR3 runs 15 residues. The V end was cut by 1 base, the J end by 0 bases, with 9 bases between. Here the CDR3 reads CASSLEGSLNTEAFF. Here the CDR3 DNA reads TGTGCCAGCAGTTTAGAGGGGTCGTTGAACACTGAAGCTTTCTTT.

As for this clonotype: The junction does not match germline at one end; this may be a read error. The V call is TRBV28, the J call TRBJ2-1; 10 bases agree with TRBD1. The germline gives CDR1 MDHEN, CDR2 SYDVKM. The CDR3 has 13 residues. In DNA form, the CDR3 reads TGTGCCAGCAGTTTAATACGGGGACAGGGGCAGGTCTTC. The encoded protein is CASSLIRGQGQVF.

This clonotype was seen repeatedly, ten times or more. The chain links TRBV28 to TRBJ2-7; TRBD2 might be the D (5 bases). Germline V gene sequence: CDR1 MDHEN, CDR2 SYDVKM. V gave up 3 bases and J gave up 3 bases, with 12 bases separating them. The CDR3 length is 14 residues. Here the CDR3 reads CASSFLRVLYEQYF. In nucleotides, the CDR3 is TGTGCCAGCAGTTTTTTGAGGGTCCTCTACGAGCAGTACTTC.

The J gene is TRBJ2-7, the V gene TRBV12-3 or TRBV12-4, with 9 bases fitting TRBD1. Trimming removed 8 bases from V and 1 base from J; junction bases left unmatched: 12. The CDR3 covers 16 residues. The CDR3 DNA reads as TGTGCCAGCGTGGCTACCCTCGGGACAGGGTCCTACGAGCAGTACTTC. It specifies CASVATLGTGSYEQYF.

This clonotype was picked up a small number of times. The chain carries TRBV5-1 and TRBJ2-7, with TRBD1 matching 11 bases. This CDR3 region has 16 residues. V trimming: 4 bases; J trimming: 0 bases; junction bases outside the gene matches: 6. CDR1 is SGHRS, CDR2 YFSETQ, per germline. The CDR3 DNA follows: TGCGCCAGCAGCCGCTTCGGACAGGGGGCCTCCTACGAGCAGTACTTC. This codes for CASSRFGQGASYEQYF.

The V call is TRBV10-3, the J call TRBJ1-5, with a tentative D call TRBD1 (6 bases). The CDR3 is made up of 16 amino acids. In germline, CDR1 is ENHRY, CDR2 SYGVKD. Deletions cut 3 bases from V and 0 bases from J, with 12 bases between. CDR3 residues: CAISETGWNSNQPQHF. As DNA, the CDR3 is TGTGCCATCAGTGAAACAGGGTGGAATAGCAATCAGCCCCAGCATTTT.

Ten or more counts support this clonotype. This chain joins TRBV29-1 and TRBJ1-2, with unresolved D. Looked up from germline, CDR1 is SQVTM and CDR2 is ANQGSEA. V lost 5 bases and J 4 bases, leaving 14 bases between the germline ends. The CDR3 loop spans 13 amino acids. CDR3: CSVRADGAYGYTF. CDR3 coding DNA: TGCAGCGTTAGGGCGGATGGTGCCTATGGCTACACCTTC.

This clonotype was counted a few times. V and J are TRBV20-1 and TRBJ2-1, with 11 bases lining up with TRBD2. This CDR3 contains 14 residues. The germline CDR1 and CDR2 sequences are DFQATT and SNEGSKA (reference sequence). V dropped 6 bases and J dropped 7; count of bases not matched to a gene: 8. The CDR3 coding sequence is TGCAGTGCGTATACTAGCGGGGGCCGGAATGAGCAGTTCTTC. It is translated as CSAYTSGGRNEQFF.

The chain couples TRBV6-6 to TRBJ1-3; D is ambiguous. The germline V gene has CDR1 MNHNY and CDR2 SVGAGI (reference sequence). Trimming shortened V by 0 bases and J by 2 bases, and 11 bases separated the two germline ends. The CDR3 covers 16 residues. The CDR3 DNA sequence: TGTGCCAGCAGTTACTCGATGGGGTCGGCTGGAAACACCATATATTTT. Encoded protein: CASSYSMGSAGNTIYF.

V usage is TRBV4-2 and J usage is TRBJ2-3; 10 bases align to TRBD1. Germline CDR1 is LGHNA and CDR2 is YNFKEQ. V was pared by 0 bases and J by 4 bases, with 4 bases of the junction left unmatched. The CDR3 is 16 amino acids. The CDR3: CASSQEGTGVADTQYF. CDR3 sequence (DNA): TGTGCCAGCAGCCAAGAGGGGACAGGGGTGGCAGATACGCAGTATTTT.